The 24 T cell receptor beta chains below come from one sample, sequenced in a study of cytomegalovirus exposure and HLA in healthy donors. It was with 60 Vbeta and 13 Jbeta primers that the PCR ran. The assay was immunoSEQ multiplex PCR, and TCRdb's table has in-frame clones only and misses some. The sample table sets out around 63,000 clones. Material for sequencing was PBMCs. The receptors shown here come from a woman in her thirties in good health and CMV-seronegative.

The rearrangement joins TRBV5-4 to TRBJ1-1, with D tentatively TRBD1 (6 bases). Germline V gene lookup returns CDR1 SGHNT and CDR2 YYREEE (reference sequence). V lost 3 bases and J lost 0, with 12 bases in between. This CDR3 has 15 residues. The CDR3 DNA follows: TGTGCCAGCAGCTGGAGGGGGGGGTTGAACACTGAAGCTTTCTTT. It is translated as CASSWRGGLNTEAFF. Looking up the rest from reference TRBV5-4 and TRBJ1-1 gives the full variable domain: ETGVTQSPTHLIKTRGQQVTLRCSSQSGHNTVSWYQQALGQGPQFIFQYYREEENGRGNFPPRFSGLQFPNYSSELNVNALELDDSALYLCASSWRGGLNTEAFFGQGTRLTVV.

Details on this clone: Its ends do not fully match the called genes, so a read error is possible. The rearrangement joins TRBV30 to TRBJ1-1; possible D gene TRBD1, 6 bases. Germline CDR1 and CDR2: GTSNPN and SVGIG (reference sequence). CDR3 length: 11 residues. CDR3: CAWSNRVEDFF. The CDR3 nucleotides are TGTGCCTGGTCTAACAGGGTTGAAGATTTCTTT.

This chain joins TRBV4-1 and TRBJ1-1, with 8 bases lining up with TRBD1. Germline V gene lookup returns CDR1 MGHRA and CDR2 YSYEKL. V was pared by 9 bases and J by 1 base, with 13 bases of the junction left unmatched. The CDR3 consists of 16 residues. For the CDR3, the DNA is TGCGCCAGTAGACCTAGGACAGGGAAGGCGAACACTGAAGCTTTCTTT. Residues: CASRPRTGKANTEAFF.

Concerning this clone itself: A junction end diverges from the germline sequence, so it may reflect a read error. CDR3 loop: CASSLRGGLFF. The CDR3, as DNA: TGTGCCAGCAGCTTACGGGGGGGGCTGTTTTTT. This sequence joins TRBV7-9 and TRBJ2-2; 8 bases fit TRBD2. The CDR3 length is 11 residues. Germline values: CDR1 SEHNR, CDR2 FQNEAQ (reference sequence).

The V gene is TRBV19, the J gene TRBJ1-2; 9 bases align to TRBD1. J was trimmed by 7 bases and V by 1 base; bases with no gene match: 7. The germline V gene encodes CDR1 LNHDA and CDR2 SQIVND (reference sequence). The CDR3 runs 15 residues. The CDR3 DNA sequence: TGTGCCAGTAGTATAGGAATTGAGGACAGGGGTGGCTACACCTTC. Translated: CASSIGIEDRGGYTF. The full variable domain, rest sourced from reference TRBV19 and TRBJ1-2, is DGGITQSPKYLFRKEGQNVTLSCEQNLNHDAMYWYRQDPGQGLRLIYYSQIVNDFQKGDIAEGYSVSREKKESFPLTVTSAQKNPTAFYLCASSIGIEDRGGYTFGSGTRLTVV.

The chain combines TRBV30 with TRBJ1-1, with TRBD1 identical over 10 bases. The CDR3 loop spans 14 amino acids. CDR1 and CDR2 from the germline V gene are GTSNPN and SVGIG (reference sequence). V shed 1 base and J 5 bases; nucleotides not matched to a gene: 4. CDR3 sequence (DNA): TGTGCCTGGAGTGACCTGGGACAGGGGACTGAAGCTTTCTTT. Encoded protein: CAWSDLGQGTEAFF.

The chain has TRBV15 and TRBJ2-2; D perhaps matches TRBD1 (5 bases). The CDR3 totals 16 residues. Trimming took off 1 base at V and 3 bases at J, with 12 bases between the two ends. Germline CDR1 and CDR2: LNHNV and YYDKDF (reference sequence). The CDR3 DNA is TGTGCCACCAGCAGAGCTGAAGGGGCCTACACCGGGGAGCTGTTTTTT. It codes for CATSRAEGAYTGELFF.

Here the CDR3 reads CASSPGTELSYEQYF. Here the CDR3 DNA reads TGTGCCAGCAGCCCCGGGACAGAGCTATCCTACGAGCAGTACTTC. The chain recombines TRBV7-9 with TRBJ2-7; TRBD1 agrees at 7 bases. Germline CDR1 is SEHNR and CDR2 is FQNEAQ (reference sequence). The V segment lost 5 bases and the J segment 1 base; nucleotides outside the gene matches: 8. The CDR3 spans 15 residues.

The chain has TRBV19 and TRBJ1-1; possible D gene TRBD1, 6 bases. The CDR3 loop spans 13 amino acids. Deletions cut 5 bases from V and 1 base from J, with 8 bases between. Germline assignment: CDR1 LNHDA and CDR2 SQIVND (reference sequence). In DNA, the CDR3 is TGTGCCAGTAGTGTGGACAGGAACACTGAAGCTTTCTTT. Its protein product is CASSVDRNTEAFF. The variable domain in full, completed from reference TRBV19 and TRBJ1-1, reads DGGITQSPKYLFRKEGQNVTLSCEQNLNHDAMYWYRQDPGQGLRLIYYSQIVNDFQKGDIAEGYSVSREKKESFPLTVTSAQKNPTAFYLCASSVDRNTEAFFGQGTRLTVV.

The chain joins TRBV7-9 to TRBJ2-7; TRBD1 matches 11 bases. The CDR3 loop spans 16 amino acids. V shed 1 base, J shed 5 bases, and the junction held 7 bases outside the gene matches. Germline CDR1 SEHNR, CDR2 FQNEAQ (reference sequence). CDR3 nucleotides: TGTGCCAGCAGCTTAGGTGGGACAGGGGGTAGAAACGAGCAGTACTTC. Its translation: CASSLGGTGGRNEQYF.

V usage is TRBV6-1 and J usage is TRBJ2-5, with D possibly matching TRBD2 (5 bases). Near its end, the DNA agrees better with TRBJ2-7, so the J call may be wrong. Germline CDR1 is MNHNS and CDR2 is SASEGT. This CDR3 has 14 residues. In DNA, the CDR3 is TGTGCCAGCAGCCTAGACGGAGGATACTACGAGCAGTACTTC. Encoded protein: CASSLDGGYYEQYF.

The chain carries TRBV5-6 and TRBJ1-2; 7 nucleotides agree with TRBD1. This CDR3 is 15 amino acids long. Unmatched junction bases numbered 13, after V lost 4 bases and J lost 7 bases. CDR1 is SGHDT and CDR2 is YYEEEE in the germline V gene. The CDR3 region has the DNA TGTGCCAGCAGCACCGCTTCTGTACAGGGGCCTGGCTACACCTTC. It yields the protein CASSTASVQGPGYTF.

CDR3 region: CASSQTTGQGEKLFF. The CDR3 nucleotides read TGCGCCAGCAGCCAAACGACAGGGCAAGGTGAAAAACTGTTTTTT. The J gene is TRBJ1-4, the V gene TRBV4-1; 7 bases match TRBD1. CDR3 length: 15 residues. J gave up 7 bases and V 2 bases, and 7 bases lay outside the gene matches. In germline, CDR1 is MGHRA, CDR2 YSYEKL.

The chain uses TRBV30 and TRBJ1-5; 9 bases map to TRBD1. Germline CDR1 GTSNPN, CDR2 SVGIG (reference sequence). This CDR3 spans 15 amino acids. The ends lost 2 bases at V and 2 bases at J; junction bases unmatched: 4. The CDR3: CAWSPRDRGNQPQHF. For the CDR3, the DNA is TGTGCCTGGAGTCCCCGGGACAGGGGCAATCAGCCCCAGCATTTT.

This chain connects TRBV18 to TRBJ2-1; a possible D gene is TRBD1 (5 bases). CDR1 is KGHSH and CDR2 is LQKENI in the germline V gene. Trimming took off 1 base at V and 0 bases at J, with 10 bases between the two ends. The CDR3 contains 16 residues. CDR3 nucleotide sequence: TGTGCCAGCTCACCACAGAGACAGAGCTCCTACAATGAGCAGTTCTTC. Amino acid sequence: CASSPQRQSSYNEQFF.

The rearrangement uses TRBV18 and TRBJ2-1, with D possibly being TRBD2 (5 bases). Germline lookup yields CDR1 KGHSH and CDR2 LQKENI. The CDR3 has 16 residues. Trimming pared 3 bases from V and 0 bases from J, leaving 12 bases between. The CDR3, as DNA: TGTGCCAGCTCACCGGAGGCGGGTAGCTCCTACAATGAGCAGTTCTTC. It specifies CASSPEAGSSYNEQFF.

The chain uses TRBV5-4 and TRBJ1-2, with 9 bases identical to TRBD1. Germline assignment: CDR1 SGHNT and CDR2 YYREEE (reference sequence). J was trimmed by 4 bases and V by 4 bases; bases with no gene match: 11. The CDR3 has 16 amino acids. The CDR3, as DNA: TGTGCCAGCAGCGGGATTGGACAGGGGATTTTCTATGGCTACACCTTC. This gives the protein CASSGIGQGIFYGYTF.

Concerning this clone: Because it lacks the conserved phenylalanine or tryptophan at the end, this CDR3 is likely a read error. This chain joins TRBV30 and TRBJ1-2, with a tentative D call TRBD1 (6 bases). The CDR3 loop spans 11 amino acids. The V gene lost 0 bases and the J gene lost 7 bases, with 6 bases spanning the gap. The V gene's germline CDR1 is GTSNPN and CDR2 SVGIG (reference sequence). CDR3 DNA: TGTGCCTGGAGTGTAGGGGGTGGCTACACCCTC. Translation gives CAWSVGGGYTL.

The chain has TRBV2 and TRBJ2-7, with TRBD2 identical over 8 bases. This CDR3 is 14 amino acids long. The junction had 7 bases not matched to a gene; V was cut back by 7 bases and J by 2 bases. The germline gives CDR1 SNHLY, CDR2 FYNNEI. The CDR3 nucleotides read TGTGCCAGCACCTGGGGGCGGGAGGCCTACGAGCAGTACTTC. It yields the protein CASTWGREAYEQYF. Full variable domain (missing parts from reference TRBV2 and TRBJ2-7): EPEVTQTPSHQVTQMGQEVILRCVPISNHLYFYWYRQILGQKVEFLVSFYNNEISEKSEIFDDQFSVERPDGSNFTLKIRSTKLEDSAMYFCASTWGREAYEQYFGPGTRLTVT.

The chain links TRBV7-9 to TRBJ2-2; 8 bases are a match to TRBD2. J gave up 4 bases and V 5 bases, and 6 bases lay outside the gene matches. The germline V gene has CDR1 SEHNR and CDR2 FQNEAQ (reference sequence). The CDR3 spans 15 residues. This CDR3 reads CASSPKAGGTGELFF. In DNA form, the CDR3 reads TGTGCCAGCAGCCCAAAGGCGGGGGGCACCGGGGAGCTGTTTTTT.

The chain couples TRBV28 to TRBJ1-1; TRBD1 might be the D (5 bases). Trimming removed 3 bases at V and 4 bases at J, with 12 bases between. Germline CDR1 is MDHEN and CDR2 is SYDVKM. The CDR3 has 14 residues. For the CDR3, the DNA is TGTGCCAGCAGTTTGAGGAGGGGAGGCACTGAAGCTTTCTTT. It is translated as CASSLRRGGTEAFF.

The CDR3 coding sequence is TGTGCCAGTAGTATCGGAGGGGCAACTAATGAAAAACTGTTTTTT. The encoded protein is CASSIGGATNEKLFF. V and J are TRBV19 and TRBJ1-4; maybe TRBD1 (5 bases). The germline V gene encodes CDR1 LNHDA and CDR2 SQIVND (reference sequence). The germline V and J ends were trimmed by 3 bases and 0 bases, with 8 bases remaining between them. This CDR3 contains 15 residues.

The chain employs TRBV19 and TRBJ1-5, with D possibly TRBD1 on 6 matching bases. Germline CDR1 is LNHDA and CDR2 is SQIVND (reference sequence). The CDR3 runs to 15 residues. With 6 bases removed from V and 0 bases from J, the gap between germline ends came to 12 bases. The CDR3 nucleotides are TGTGCCAGTAGGGGACATCTCGGTAGCAATCAGCCCCAGCATTTT. This codes for CASRGHLGSNQPQHF.

The chain couples TRBV6-6 to TRBJ1-3; 7 positions agree with TRBD1. Germline CDR1 reads MNHNY; CDR2 reads SVGAGI (reference sequence). Losses at the gene ends were 5 bases for V and 0 bases for J; bases not matched to a gene: 4. The CDR3 is made up of 15 amino acids. The DNA for the CDR3 is TGTGCCAGCAGTCCGGGGACAGTCTCTGGAAACACCATATATTTT. Translation: CASSPGTVSGNTIYF.